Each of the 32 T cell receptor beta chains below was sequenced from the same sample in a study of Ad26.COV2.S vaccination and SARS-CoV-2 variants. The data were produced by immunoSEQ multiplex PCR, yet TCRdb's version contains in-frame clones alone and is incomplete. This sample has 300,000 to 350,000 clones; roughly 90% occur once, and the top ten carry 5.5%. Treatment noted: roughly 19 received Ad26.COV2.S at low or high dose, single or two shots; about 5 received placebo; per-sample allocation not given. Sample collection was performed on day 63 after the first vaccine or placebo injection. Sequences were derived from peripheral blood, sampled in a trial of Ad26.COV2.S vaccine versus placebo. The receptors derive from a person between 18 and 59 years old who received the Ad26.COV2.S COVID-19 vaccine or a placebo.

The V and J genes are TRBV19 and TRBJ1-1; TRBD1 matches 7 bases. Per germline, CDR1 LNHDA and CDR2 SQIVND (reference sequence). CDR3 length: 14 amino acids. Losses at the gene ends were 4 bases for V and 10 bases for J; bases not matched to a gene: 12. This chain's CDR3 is CASSTRQGSPSAFF. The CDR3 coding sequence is TGTGCCAGTAGTACCCGACAGGGTTCTCCGTCAGCTTTCTTT.

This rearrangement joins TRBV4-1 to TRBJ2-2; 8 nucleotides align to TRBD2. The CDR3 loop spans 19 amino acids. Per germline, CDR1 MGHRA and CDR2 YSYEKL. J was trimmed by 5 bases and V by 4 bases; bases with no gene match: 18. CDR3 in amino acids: CASSPLQRPREVMTGELFF. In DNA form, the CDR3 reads TGCGCCAGCAGCCCCCTACAACGTCCGCGGGAGGTTATGACCGGGGAGCTGTTTTTT.

The CDR3 protein is CATSRSIFGGSLTDTQYF. CDR3 in DNA: TGTGCCACCAGCAGATCTATCTTCGGTGGTTCCCTCACAGATACGCAGTATTTT. V and J are TRBV15 and TRBJ2-3; D uncertain. The germline V gene has CDR1 LNHNV and CDR2 YYDKDF (reference sequence). CDR3 size: 18 residues. V dropped 2 bases and J dropped 2 bases, with 20 bases sitting between them.

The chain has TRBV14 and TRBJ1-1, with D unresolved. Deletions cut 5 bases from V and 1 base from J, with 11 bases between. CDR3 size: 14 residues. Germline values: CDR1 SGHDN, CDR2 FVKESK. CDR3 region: CASSGQARNTEAFF. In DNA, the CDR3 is TGTGCCAGCAGCGGGCAGGCCAGGAACACTGAAGCTTTCTTT.

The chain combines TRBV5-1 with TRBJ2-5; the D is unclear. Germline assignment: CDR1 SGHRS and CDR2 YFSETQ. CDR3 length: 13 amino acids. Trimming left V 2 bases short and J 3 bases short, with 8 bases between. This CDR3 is CASSLLPEETQYF. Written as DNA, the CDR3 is TGCGCCAGCAGCTTACTACCGGAAGAGACCCAGTACTTC. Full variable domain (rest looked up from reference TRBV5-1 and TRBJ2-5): KAGVTQTPRYLIKTRGQQVTLSCSPISGHRSVSWYQQTPGQGLQFLFEYFSETQRNKGNFPGRFSGRQFSNSRSEMNVSTLELGDSALYLCASSLLPEETQYFGPGTRLLVL.

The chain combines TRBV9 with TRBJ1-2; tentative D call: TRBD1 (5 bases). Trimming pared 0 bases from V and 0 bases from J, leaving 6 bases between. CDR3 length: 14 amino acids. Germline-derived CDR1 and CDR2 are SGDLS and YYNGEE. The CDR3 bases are TGTGCCAGCAGCGTAGGGGGGTCTAACTATGGCTACACCTTC. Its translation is CASSVGGSNYGYTF.

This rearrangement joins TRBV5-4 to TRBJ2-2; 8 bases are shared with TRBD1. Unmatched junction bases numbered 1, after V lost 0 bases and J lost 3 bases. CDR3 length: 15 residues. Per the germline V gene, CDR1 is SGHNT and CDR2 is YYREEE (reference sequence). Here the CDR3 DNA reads TGTGCCAGCAGCTTGGGGACAGGGTACACCGGGGAGCTGTTTTTT. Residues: CASSLGTGYTGELFF.

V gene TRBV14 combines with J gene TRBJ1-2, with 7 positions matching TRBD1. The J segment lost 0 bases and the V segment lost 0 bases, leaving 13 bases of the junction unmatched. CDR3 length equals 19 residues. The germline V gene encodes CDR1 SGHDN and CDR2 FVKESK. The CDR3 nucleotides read TGTGCCAGCAGCCAAGATTTTCGGCTACAGGGGCGGGCTAACTATGGCTACACCTTC. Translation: CASSQDFRLQGRANYGYTF.

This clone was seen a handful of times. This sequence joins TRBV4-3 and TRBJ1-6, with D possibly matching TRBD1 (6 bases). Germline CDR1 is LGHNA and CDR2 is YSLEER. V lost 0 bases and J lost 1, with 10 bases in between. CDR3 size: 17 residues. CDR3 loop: CASSQDEGGSYNSPLHF. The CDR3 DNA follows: TGCGCCAGCAGCCAAGATGAGGGGGGATCCTATAATTCACCCCTCCACTTT.

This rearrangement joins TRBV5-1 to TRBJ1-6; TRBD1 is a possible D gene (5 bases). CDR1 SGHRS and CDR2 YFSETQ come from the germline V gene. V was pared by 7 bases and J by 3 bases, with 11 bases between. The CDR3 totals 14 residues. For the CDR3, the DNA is TGCGCCAGCCCCGGGGGGGTCTATAATTCACCCCTCCACTTT. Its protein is CASPGGVYNSPLHF.

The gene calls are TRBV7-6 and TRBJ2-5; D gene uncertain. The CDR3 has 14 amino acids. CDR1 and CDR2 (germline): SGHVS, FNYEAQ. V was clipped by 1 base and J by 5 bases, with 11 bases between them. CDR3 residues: CASSLGQPRETQYF. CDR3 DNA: TGTGCCAGCAGCTTAGGACAACCACGGGAGACCCAGTACTTC. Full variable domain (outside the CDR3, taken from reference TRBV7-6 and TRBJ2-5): GAGVSQSPRYKVTKRGQDVALRCDPISGHVSLYWYRQALGQGPEFLTYFNYEAQQDKSGLPNDRFSAERPEGSISTLTIQRTEQRDSAMYRCASSLGQPRETQYFGPGTRLLVL.

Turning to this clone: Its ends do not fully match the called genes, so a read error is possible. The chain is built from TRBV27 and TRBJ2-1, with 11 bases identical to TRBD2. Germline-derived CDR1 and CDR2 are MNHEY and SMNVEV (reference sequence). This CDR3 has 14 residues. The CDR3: CASSSTSGDNEQFF. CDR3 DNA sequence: TGTGCCAGCAGTTCGACTAGCGGGGACAACGAGCAGTTCTTC.

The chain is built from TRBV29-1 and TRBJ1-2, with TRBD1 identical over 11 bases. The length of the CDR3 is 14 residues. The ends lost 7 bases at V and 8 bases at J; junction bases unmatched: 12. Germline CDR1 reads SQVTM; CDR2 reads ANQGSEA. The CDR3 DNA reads TGCAGCGCCGAACTCGGACAGGGGGCGTCCGGCTACACCTTC. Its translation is CSAELGQGASGYTF.

This chain's CDR3 is CASREYNEQFF. The CDR3 nucleotides read TGTGCCAGCAGGGAATACAATGAGCAGTTCTTC. The chain combines TRBV2 with TRBJ2-1; unclear D gene. The ends were cut back, 6 bases at V and 4 bases at J, with 4 bases in the middle. Germline V gene lookup returns CDR1 SNHLY and CDR2 FYNNEI. The CDR3 loop spans 11 amino acids.

CDR3 sequence reads: CASSPSVGGVNGYTF. The CDR3 DNA follows: TGTGCCAGCAGCCCCAGCGTGGGGGGTGTCAATGGCTACACCTTC. The gene calls are TRBV7-9 and TRBJ1-2; D perhaps matches TRBD1 (5 bases). Trimming removed 5 bases at V and 6 bases at J, with 19 bases between. This CDR3 region has 15 residues. The germline CDR1 and CDR2 sequences are SEHNR and FQNEAQ (reference sequence).

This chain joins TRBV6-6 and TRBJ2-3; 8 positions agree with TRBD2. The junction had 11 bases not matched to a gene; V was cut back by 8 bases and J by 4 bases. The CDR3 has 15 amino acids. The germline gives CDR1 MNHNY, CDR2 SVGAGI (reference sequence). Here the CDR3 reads CASGSWSGSSDTQYF. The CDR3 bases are TGTGCCAGCGGCTCGTGGAGCGGGAGCTCAGATACGCAGTATTTT.

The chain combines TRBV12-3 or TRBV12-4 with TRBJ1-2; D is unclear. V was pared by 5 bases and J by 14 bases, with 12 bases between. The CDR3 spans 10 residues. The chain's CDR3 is CASSAWVLTF. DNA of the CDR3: TGTGCCAGCAGTGCTTGGGTACTGACCTTC.

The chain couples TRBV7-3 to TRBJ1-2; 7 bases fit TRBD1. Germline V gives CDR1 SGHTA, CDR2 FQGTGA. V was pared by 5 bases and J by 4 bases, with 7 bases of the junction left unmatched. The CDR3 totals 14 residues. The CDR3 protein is CASSPDRATYGYTF. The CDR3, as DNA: TGTGCCAGCAGCCCCGACAGGGCAACCTATGGCTACACCTTC.

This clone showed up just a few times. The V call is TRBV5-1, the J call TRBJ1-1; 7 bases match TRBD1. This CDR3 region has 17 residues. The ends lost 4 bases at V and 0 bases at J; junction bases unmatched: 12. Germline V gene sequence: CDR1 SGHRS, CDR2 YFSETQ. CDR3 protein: CASSPLTGRHMNTEAFF. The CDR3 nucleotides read TGCGCCAGCAGCCCCCTGACAGGGAGGCACATGAACACTGAAGCTTTCTTT.

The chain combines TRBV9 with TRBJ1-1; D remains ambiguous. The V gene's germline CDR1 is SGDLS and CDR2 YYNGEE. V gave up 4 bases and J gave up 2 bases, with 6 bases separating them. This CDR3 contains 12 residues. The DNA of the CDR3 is TGTGCCAGCAGCTCCGTTAACACTGAAGCTTTCTTT. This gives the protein CASSSVNTEAFF.

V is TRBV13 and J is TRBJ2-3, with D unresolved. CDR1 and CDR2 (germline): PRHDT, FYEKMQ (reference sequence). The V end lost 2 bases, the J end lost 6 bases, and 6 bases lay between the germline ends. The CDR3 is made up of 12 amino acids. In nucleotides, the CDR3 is TGTGCCAGCAGCTTAAACGGCGATACGCAGTATTTT. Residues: CASSLNGDTQYF.

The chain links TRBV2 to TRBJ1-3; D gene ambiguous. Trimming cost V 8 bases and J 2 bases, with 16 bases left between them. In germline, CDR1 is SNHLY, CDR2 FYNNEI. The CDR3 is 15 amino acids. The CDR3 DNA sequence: TGTGCCAGCGACGTGGGAGGGATAGCTGGAAACACCATATATTTT. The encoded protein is CASDVGGIAGNTIYF.

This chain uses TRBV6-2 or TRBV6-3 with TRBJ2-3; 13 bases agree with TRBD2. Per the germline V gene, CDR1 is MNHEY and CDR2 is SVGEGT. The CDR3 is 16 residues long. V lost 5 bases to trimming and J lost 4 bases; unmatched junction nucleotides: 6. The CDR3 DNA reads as TGTGCCAGCAGTACAGGACTAGCGGGAGCTCCAGATACGCAGTATTTT. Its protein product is CASSTGLAGAPDTQYF.

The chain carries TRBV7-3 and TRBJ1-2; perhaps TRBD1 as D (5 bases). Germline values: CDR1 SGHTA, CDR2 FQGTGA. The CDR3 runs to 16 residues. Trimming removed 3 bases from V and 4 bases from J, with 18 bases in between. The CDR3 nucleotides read TGTGCCAGCAGCTTTAGGTCCGGGTCAGGGTTCTATGGCTACACCTTC. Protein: CASSFRSGSGFYGYTF.

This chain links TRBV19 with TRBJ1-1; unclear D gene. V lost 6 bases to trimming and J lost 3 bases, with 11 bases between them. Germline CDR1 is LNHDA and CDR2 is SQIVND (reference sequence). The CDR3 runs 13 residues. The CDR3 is CASRGSGHTEAFF. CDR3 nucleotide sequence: TGTGCCAGTAGGGGGTCCGGACACACTGAAGCTTTCTTT. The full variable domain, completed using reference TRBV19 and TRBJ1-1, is DGGITQSPKYLFRKEGQNVTLSCEQNLNHDAMYWYRQDPGQGLRLIYYSQIVNDFQKGDIAEGYSVSREKKESFPLTVTSAQKNPTAFYLCASRGSGHTEAFFGQGTRLTVV.

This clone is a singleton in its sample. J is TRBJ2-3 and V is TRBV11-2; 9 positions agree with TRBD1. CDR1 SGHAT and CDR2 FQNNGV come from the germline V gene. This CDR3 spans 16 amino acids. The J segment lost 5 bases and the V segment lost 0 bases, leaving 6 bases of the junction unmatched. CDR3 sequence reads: CASSLDRGQGIDTQYF. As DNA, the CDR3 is TGTGCCAGCAGCTTAGATCGGGGACAGGGCATAGATACGCAGTATTTT.

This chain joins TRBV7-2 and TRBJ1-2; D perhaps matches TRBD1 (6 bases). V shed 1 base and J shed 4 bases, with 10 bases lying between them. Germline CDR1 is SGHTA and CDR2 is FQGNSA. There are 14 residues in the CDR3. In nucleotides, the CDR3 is TGTGCCAGCAGCTTAGTGATAGGGGGCTATGGCTACACCTTC. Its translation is CASSLVIGGYGYTF.

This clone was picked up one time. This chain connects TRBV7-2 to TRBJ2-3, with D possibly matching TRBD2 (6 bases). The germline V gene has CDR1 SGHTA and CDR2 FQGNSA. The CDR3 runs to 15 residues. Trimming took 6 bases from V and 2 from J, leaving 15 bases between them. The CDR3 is CASRLGGVHTDTQYF. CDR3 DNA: TGTGCCAGCAGACTAGGAGGGGTACACACAGATACGCAGTATTTT.

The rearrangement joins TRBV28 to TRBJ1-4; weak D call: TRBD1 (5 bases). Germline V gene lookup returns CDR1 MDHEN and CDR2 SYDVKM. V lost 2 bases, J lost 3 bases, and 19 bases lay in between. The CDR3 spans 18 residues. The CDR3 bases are TGTGCCAGCAGTTTAGGAGTCCCAGGGAGTGTGGCTAATGAAAAACTGTTTTTT. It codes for CASSLGVPGSVANEKLFF.

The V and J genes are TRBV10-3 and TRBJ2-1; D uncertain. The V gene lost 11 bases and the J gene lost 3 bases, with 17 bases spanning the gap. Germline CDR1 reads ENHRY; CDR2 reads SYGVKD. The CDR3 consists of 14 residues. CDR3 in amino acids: CAVKAEQNYNEQFF. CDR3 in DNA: TGTGCCGTCAAGGCCGAGCAGAACTACAATGAGCAGTTCTTC.

As DNA, the CDR3 is TGTGCCAGCAGCTTTCTTCACAATGAGCAGTTCTTC. This codes for CASSFLHNEQFF. The chain joins TRBV5-6 to TRBJ2-1; D gene uncertain. V gave up 2 bases and J gave up 5 bases, with 5 bases separating them. Germline CDR1 reads SGHDT; CDR2 reads YYEEEE. CDR3 length: 12 residues.

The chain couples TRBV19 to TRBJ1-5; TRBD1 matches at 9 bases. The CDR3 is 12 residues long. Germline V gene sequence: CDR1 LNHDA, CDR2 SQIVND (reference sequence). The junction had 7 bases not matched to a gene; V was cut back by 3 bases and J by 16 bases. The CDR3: CASSIPGTGLHF. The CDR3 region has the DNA TGTGCCAGTAGTATCCCCGGGACAGGGCTTCATTTT.